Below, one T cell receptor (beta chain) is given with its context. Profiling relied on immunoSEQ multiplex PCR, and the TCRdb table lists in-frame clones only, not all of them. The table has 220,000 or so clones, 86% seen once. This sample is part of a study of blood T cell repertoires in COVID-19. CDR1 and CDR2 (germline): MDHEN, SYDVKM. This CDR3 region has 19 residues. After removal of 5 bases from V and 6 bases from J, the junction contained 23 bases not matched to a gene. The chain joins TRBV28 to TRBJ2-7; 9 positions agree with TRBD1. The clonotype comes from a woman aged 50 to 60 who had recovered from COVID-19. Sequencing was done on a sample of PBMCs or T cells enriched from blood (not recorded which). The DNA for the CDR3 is TGTGCCAGCAGTCCGATGACCGGGACAGGGTCCGGGAGGAGAGGCGAGCAGTACTTC. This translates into CASSPMTGTGSGRRGEQYF.